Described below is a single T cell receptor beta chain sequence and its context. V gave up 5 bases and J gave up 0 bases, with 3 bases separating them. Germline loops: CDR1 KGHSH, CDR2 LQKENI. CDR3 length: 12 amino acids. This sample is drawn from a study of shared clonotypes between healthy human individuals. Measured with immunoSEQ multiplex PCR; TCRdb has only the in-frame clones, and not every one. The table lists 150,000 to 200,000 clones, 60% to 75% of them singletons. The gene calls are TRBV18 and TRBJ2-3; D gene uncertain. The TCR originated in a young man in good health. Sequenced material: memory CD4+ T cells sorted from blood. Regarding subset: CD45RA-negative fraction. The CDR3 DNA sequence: TGTGCCAGCTCAAAAAGCACAGATACGCAGTATTTT. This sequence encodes CASSKSTDTQYF.